Each of the 13 T cell receptor beta chains below was sequenced from the same sample in a study of T cells in localized non-small cell lung cancer. The assay was immunoSEQ multiplex PCR, and TCRdb's table has in-frame clones only and misses some. The profile shows more than 1,000 clones, 23% of them singletons. The material was normal lung tissue next to the tumor, obtained before any cancer treatment. The receptor source for this set is a female donor older than 55 with stage I squamous cell lung carcinoma.

This clone showed up just a few times. This rearrangement joins TRBV6-8 to TRBJ1-5; no reliable D call. CDR3 length: 13 amino acids. V lost 10 bases and J 1 base, leaving 11 bases between the germline ends. CDR1 is MNHGY and CDR2 is SAAAGT in the germline V gene. In DNA form, the CDR3 reads TGTGCCACCATGGACGGGAGCAATCAGCCCCAGCATTTT. Translated: CATMDGSNQPQHF.

This clone was observed a handful of times. The rearrangement uses TRBV7-5 and TRBJ2-7; no check of the table's D call, TRBD2, against the DNA was made. TRBV7-5 corresponds to a pseudogene. The CDR3 runs 17 residues. In DNA form, the CDR3 reads TGTGCCAGCAGCCGCGGGGGACTAGCGGGAGGGCCTCCCGAGCAGTACTTC. It yields the protein CASSRGGLAGGPPEQYF.

Points on this clone: It is unclear where the CDR3 begins or ends on the DNA, so no DNA is shown, and the CDR3 is as TCRdb lists it. The gene calls are TRBV30 and TRBJ1-4; TRBD1 was called by the table and not checked on the DNA. The CDR3 spans 12 residues, counting both ends. CDR1 GTSNPN and CDR2 SVGIG come from the germline V gene (reference sequence). The CDR3 loop is CAWGQGSSNRFF.

This clone was detected a few times. At one end, the junction sequence differs from germline, possibly due to a read error. V is TRBV6-1 and J is TRBJ2-7; tentatively, D is TRBD1 (6 bases). CDR1 MNHNS and CDR2 SASEGT come from the germline V gene. This CDR3 is 14 amino acids long. DNA of the CDR3: TGTGCCATCAGTGAAGTACAGGGAAGGTTCGAGCAGTACTTC. This encodes CAISEVQGRFEQYF.

V usage is TRBV12-5 and J usage is TRBJ2-6, with a weak D call TRBD2 (6 bases). This CDR3 contains 18 residues. The ends were cut back, 1 base at V and 1 base at J, with 14 bases in the middle. Germline CDR1 LGHNT, CDR2 FRNRAP. DNA of the CDR3: TGTGCTAGTGGTTTGGACCGGAGGGGTTTATCTGGGGCCAACGTCCTGACTTTC. Its protein is CASGLDRRGLSGANVLTF.

CDR3 bases: TGTGCCAGCAGGGGTGGACAGGGGTTTGAACAGCCCCAGCATTTT. This codes for CASRGGQGFEQPQHF. This rearrangement joins TRBV6-8 to TRBJ1-5; TRBD1 matches 9 bases. The CDR3 is 15 residues long. In germline, CDR1 is MNHGY, CDR2 SAAAGT. V lost 6 bases to trimming and J lost 7 bases; unmatched junction nucleotides: 10.

The CDR3 loop is CASSPRRQETQYF. CDR3 coding DNA: TGTGCCAGCTCACCACGCAGACAAGAGACCCAGTACTTC. This sequence joins TRBV18 and TRBJ2-5; D gene ambiguous. CDR1 is KGHSH, CDR2 LQKENI, per germline. The CDR3 runs 13 residues. V was cut by 1 base and J by 2 bases, with 5 bases left in between.

This clone has just a few counts. The V call is TRBV11-3, the J call TRBJ2-1; perhaps TRBD1 as D (5 bases). The CDR3 covers 15 residues. V was pared by 5 bases and J by 6 bases, with 17 bases between. Germline V gives CDR1 SGHNT, CDR2 YENEEA. CDR3 loop: CASSDNRGRVNEQFF. CDR3 DNA: TGTGCCAGCAGCGATAATAGAGGCAGGGTCAATGAGCAGTTCTTC.

This clone was observed a handful of times. The germline gene is not matched at one end of the junction; a read error may be the cause. CDR3 residues: CASTLQGNQPQHF. Written as DNA, the CDR3 is TGTGCCAGCACCTTACAGGGGAATCAGCCCCAGCATTTT. J is TRBJ1-5 and V is TRBV7-2, with 7 bases lining up with TRBD1. Germline CDR1 reads SGHTA; CDR2 reads FQGNSA. The CDR3 is 13 residues long.

This clone was observed a handful of times. The chain has TRBV4-1 and TRBJ2-4; 10 bases line up with TRBD2. V lost 2 bases to trimming and J lost 5 bases; unmatched junction nucleotides: 15. CDR3 length equals 19 residues. Germline V CDR1 and CDR2: MGHRA, YSYEKL. CDR3 coding DNA: TGCGCCAGCAGCCAAATCCAACCCCGGCTAGCGGGAGAGGAAAACATTCAGTACTTC. Amino acid sequence: CASSQIQPRLAGEENIQYF.

This clone is labeled as large. This rearrangement joins TRBV4-1 to TRBJ2-3; unclear D gene. Germline assignment: CDR1 MGHRA and CDR2 YSYEKL. This CDR3 spans 12 amino acids. The V gene lost 0 bases and the J gene lost 4 bases, with 2 bases spanning the gap. CDR3 residues: CASSQESDTQYF. The DNA of the CDR3 is TGCGCCAGCAGCCAAGAGTCAGATACGCAGTATTTT.

This clone was detected a few times. This chain joins TRBV11-3 and TRBJ2-1; 8 nucleotides line up with TRBD2. There are 17 residues in the CDR3. Germline V gene sequence: CDR1 SGHNT, CDR2 YENEEA. V lost 1 base, J lost 10 bases, and 15 bases stayed unmatched. The CDR3: CASSLGASGLILDEQFF. The CDR3 nucleotides are TGTGCCAGCAGCTTAGGCGCTAGCGGGCTTATTCTGGACGAGCAGTTCTTC.

The table lists this clone with a few counts. J is TRBJ1-4 and V is TRBV28; 7 nucleotides align to TRBD1. V was pared by 5 bases and J by 4 bases, with 7 bases of the junction left unmatched. CDR1 MDHEN and CDR2 SYDVKM come from the germline V gene. This CDR3 comprises 15 residues. CDR3 loop: CASSGGTEGNEKLFF. CDR3 DNA sequence: TGTGCCAGCAGTGGGGGGACAGAGGGTAATGAAAAACTGTTTTTT.